This is a list of T cell receptor beta chains from one sample in a study of early T cells in non-severe SARS-CoV-2 infection. Via MiXCR, TCRdb re-called the 5' RACE reads, giving one row per CDR3 protein. The sample includes under 60,000 distinct CDR3 sequences, 6.5% to 9% seen only once; the top ten take approximately 8.8%. Material for sequencing was whole blood. The receptors were sampled from an adult who was a healthcare worker with PCR-confirmed SARS-CoV-2 infection or an uninfected control (not recorded which). Both conserved end residues are part of each CDR3. D genes are given only for firm matches. Clone size is stated in some rows and not others, as once, few, many or a class when expanded.

cdr3_nt cdr3_aa clone_size j_call d_call v_call
TGTGCCAGCAACCCAGAAGTATCTGAAAACACCATATATTTT CASNPEVSENTIYF . TRBJ1-3 . TRBV12-3/TRBV12-4
TGTGCCAGCAGTGAAACAGGGAACTATGGCTACACCTTC CASSETGNYGYTF . TRBJ1-2 . TRBV6-4
TGTGCCACCAGCAGAGATAGGACGGAGAACACTGAAGCTTTCTTT CATSRDRTENTEAFF . TRBJ1-1 . TRBV15
TGTGCCAGCAGTGATAGCGGGACAGGACTCCTAGAGCAGTACTTC CASSDSGTGLLEQYF . TRBJ2-7 . TRBV2
TGTGCCAGCAGCGTACCGGATTATAGCAATCAGCCCCAGCATTTT CASSVPDYSNQPQHF many TRBJ1-5 . TRBV21-1
TGTGCCAGCAGTTACACGAGGGAAAGAAGCTATGGCTACACCTTC CASSYTRERSYGYTF few TRBJ1-2 . TRBV6-5
TGTGCCAGCAGCTTAGCGATGTCCTACGAGCAGTACTTC CASSLAMSYEQYF few TRBJ2-7 . TRBV7-2
TGTGCCAGCAGGGTAGCGGGGAGGGAGACCCAGTACTTC CASRVAGRETQYF many TRBJ2-5 TRBD2 TRBV12-3/TRBV12-4
TGTGCCAGCAGCTATGGACCGTTCGGGAGGAGTTCCTACGAGCAGTACTTC CASSYGPFGRSSYEQYF . TRBJ2-7 TRBD2 TRBV11-3
TGTGCCAGCAGTGACAGGGCAAATTCACCCCTCCACTTT CASSDRANSPLHF few TRBJ1-6 . TRBV2
TGTGCCAGCAGCTTAGGCAAGAATCAGCCCCAGCATTTT CASSLGKNQPQHF . TRBJ1-5 . TRBV7-2
TGCAGTGCTAGTAGCGGAGCGGGTGAGCAGTTCTTC CSASSGAGEQFF many TRBJ2-1 . TRBV20-1
TGTGCCAGCAGCATAGGGGCCGCCAGGGGGCTGAGCACTGAAGCTTTCTTT CASSIGAARGLSTEAFF medium-sized TRBJ1-1 TRBD1 TRBV28
TGCGCCAGCAGCTTGGATCTAGCGGGAGGTTTCGACGAGCAGTACTTC CASSLDLAGGFDEQYF . TRBJ2-7 TRBD2 TRBV5-1
TGTGCCAGCAGTCTCTACAGGGGGGTGCCCCCAGCCAAAAACATTCAGTACTTC CASSLYRGVPPAKNIQYF many TRBJ2-4 TRBD1 TRBV28
TGTGCCAGCAGTTACTCGATTAGGTCAGCCACAGATACGCAGTATTTT CASSYSIRSATDTQYF . TRBJ2-3 . TRBV6-5
TGCAGCGTTGAAGTTCAGGGGAACACCGGGGAGCTGTTTTTT CSVEVQGNTGELFF . TRBJ2-2 . TRBV29-1
TGTGCCAGCAGCTCGGGACTAGCGGGATTCGAGCAGTACTTC CASSSGLAGFEQYF . TRBJ2-7 TRBD2 TRBV11-3
TGTGCCAGCATCCAATCGGGCCGTGGAAACACCATATATTTT CASIQSGRGNTIYF . TRBJ1-3 . TRBV6-2/TRBV6-3
TGCAGTGCTAGAGACCCCGGACCGGGAGTTTTT CSARDPGPGVF many TRBJ1-4 . TRBV20-1
TGTGCCAGCAGTTTAGATGTTCGGGGAGGAGCTTTCTTT CASSLDVRGGAFF many TRBJ1-1 . TRBV12-3/TRBV12-4
TGTGCCAGCAGCTTAACGGTACAGGCCGGGGAGCTGTTTTTT CASSLTVQAGELFF . TRBJ2-2 . TRBV7-3
TGCAGCGTCGACGGACAGGGAACGGGGGGCTACACCTTC CSVDGQGTGGYTF many TRBJ1-2 TRBD1 TRBV29-1
TGTGCCAGCAGCCAAGCCTACGGCTGGCCCCTCCACTTT CASSQAYGWPLHF many TRBJ1-6 . TRBV14
TGCAGCGTTGAAGGGCAGTATGGCTACACCTTC CSVEGQYGYTF few TRBJ1-2 . TRBV29-1
TGTGCCAGTAGTATAAGAACGGGAGTCGAGACCCAGTACTTC CASSIRTGVETQYF many TRBJ2-5 . TRBV19
TGTGCCAGCAGCCACCTCGACGGCGGGCAGTACTTC CASSHLDGGQYF many TRBJ2-7 . TRBV3-1
TGCAGCGTTGGCCCGAACACCGGGGAGCTGTTTTTT CSVGPNTGELFF . TRBJ2-2 . TRBV29-1
TGTGCCAGCAGTTACTCGTGGCGGGGCCTTAACTATGGCTACACCTTC CASSYSWRGLNYGYTF . TRBJ1-2 . TRBV6-5
TGCAGTGCTAGAGATACGGTGGACTTCGGTCTAGAAGAGCAGTACTTC CSARDTVDFGLEEQYF many TRBJ2-7 . TRBV20-1
TGTGCCAGCAGTTCCCTAGCGGGGGGTTGGAGAGAGCAGTTCTTC CASSSLAGGWREQFF many TRBJ2-1 TRBD2 TRBV28
TGTGCCAGCAGTTTCTCGGGAGCAAATCAGCCCCAGCATTTT CASSFSGANQPQHF many TRBJ1-5 . TRBV27
TGTGCCAGCAGCCCAACCTGGGACAGGGTGAATTCACCCCTCCACTTT CASSPTWDRVNSPLHF many TRBJ1-6 TRBD1 TRBV7-2
TGTGCCAGCAGCCAAGATCCGCCCCCGGGGTACACCGGGGAGCTGTTTTTT CASSQDPPPGYTGELFF many TRBJ2-2 . TRBV3-1
TGTGCCAGCAGGAAGACAGGGGTCGAGACCCAGTACTTC CASRKTGVETQYF many TRBJ2-5 TRBD1 TRBV6-5
TGTGCCAGCTCACCACGGCCGGAGGTCAGGCGAAATGAAGCTTTCTTT CASSPRPEVRRNEAFF . TRBJ1-1 . TRBV18
TGTGCCAGCAGTCTCACAGGGTTCGAGCAGTACTTC CASSLTGFEQYF . TRBJ2-7 . TRBV12-3/TRBV12-4
TGTGCCAGCAGCCAAGTTGGGTTTTCCGGCAGTCCCACTGAAGCTTTCTTT CASSQVGFSGSPTEAFF many TRBJ1-1 . TRBV14
TGTGCCACTCACAGAGGGCTGTGGAACACTGAAGCTTTCTTT CATHRGLWNTEAFF many TRBJ1-1 . TRBV28
TGCAGTGCAAAAGACCCCCGGACGACGTACAATGAGCAGTTCTTC CSAKDPRTTYNEQFF . TRBJ2-1 . TRBV20-1
TGCAGCGTTCGGGACTCCAAAAGCGGCGGCTACACCTTC CSVRDSKSGGYTF few TRBJ1-2 . TRBV29-1
TGCAGTGCCTCGAGGAGGGTAGCGGGAGGGAGCACAGATACGCAGTATTTT CSASRRVAGGSTDTQYF few TRBJ2-3 TRBD2 TRBV20-1
TGTGCCAGCAGCTTTAGCGGGAGAGGCTCCTACAATGAGCAGTTCTTC CASSFSGRGSYNEQFF many TRBJ2-1 TRBD2 TRBV7-2
TGTGCCAGCAGCTTCCAGGGCCTGAACACTGAAGCTTTCTTT CASSFQGLNTEAFF . TRBJ1-1 . TRBV7-8
TGTGCCAGCAGCTTACCGGCAGGGTCGGGCCCAGATACGCAGTATTTT CASSLPAGSGPDTQYF many TRBJ2-3 . TRBV11-2
TGTGCCAGCAGTTTATTCAACGTGGGTACCCTTATTACTGAAGCTTTCTTT CASSLFNVGTLITEAFF . TRBJ1-1 . TRBV12-3/TRBV12-4
TGTGCCAGCAGCTCCGACAATTATGGCTACACCTTC CASSSDNYGYTF few TRBJ1-2 . TRBV7-3
TGTGCCAGCAGTTTGGTAGGGGCCCGAACCTACGAGCAGTACTTC CASSLVGARTYEQYF few TRBJ2-7 . TRBV28
TGCGCCAGCAGCCAAAAGTGGGACAAGGAAGCTTTCTTT CASSQKWDKEAFF many TRBJ1-1 . TRBV4-3